The 14 T cell receptor beta chains below come from one sample, sequenced in a study of cytomegalovirus exposure and HLA in healthy donors. Primers for the PCR totalled 60 Vbeta and 13 Jbeta. This table comes from immunoSEQ multiplex PCR, and its TCRdb copy is limited to in-frame clones, with some not included. Here the sample spans 130,000 or so clones, around four fifths being singletons. Sequencing was performed on PBMCs. The receptors were sampled from a man in his thirties or forties in good health and CMV-seronegative.

This clone was detected once. V gene TRBV5-1 combines with J gene TRBJ1-1; 9 nucleotides agree with TRBD1. Germline V gives CDR1 SGHRS, CDR2 YFSETQ. After removal of 4 bases from V and 6 bases from J, the junction contained 7 bases not matched to a gene. The CDR3 contains 14 residues. The CDR3 sequence is CASSVQGAAAEAFF. The DNA of the CDR3 is TGCGCCAGCAGCGTACAGGGGGCCGCAGCTGAAGCTTTCTTT.

The chain recombines TRBV4-3 with TRBJ2-1, with 13 bases matching TRBD2. The V segment lost 4 bases and the J segment 7 bases; nucleotides outside the gene matches: 7. CDR3 length equals 16 residues. Germline lookup yields CDR1 LGHNA and CDR2 YSLEER. The CDR3 DNA reads TGCGCCAGCAGCCCCGGACTAGCGGGAGATTTTAATGAGCAGTTCTTC. Its protein product is CASSPGLAGDFNEQFF.

The sample holds a few counts of this clone. The rearrangement links TRBV2 to TRBJ2-7, with D possibly matching TRBD1 (6 bases). CDR1 is SNHLY and CDR2 is FYNNEI in the germline V gene. Trimming took off 4 bases at V and 6 bases at J, with 16 bases between the two ends. CDR3 length: 14 residues. Written as DNA, the CDR3 is TGTGCCAGCAGTGGGTCCGGTGGGGGCCTCGAGCAGTACTTC. Its translation: CASSGSGGGLEQYF.

The V call is TRBV2, the J call TRBJ1-2; TRBD1 might be the D (6 bases). CDR1 is SNHLY, CDR2 FYNNEI, per germline. The CDR3 sequence is 15 residues long. V lost 5 bases to trimming and J lost 2 bases, with 15 bases between them. For the CDR3, the DNA is TGTGCCAGCAGTCCCAGCGTGGGGGCGAACTATGGCTACACCTTC. Protein: CASSPSVGANYGYTF.

With respect to this clone: Other DNA sequences in this specimen translate into the identical CDR3. The CDR3 sequence: CASSLPTRTGGSSSYNSPLHF. The CDR3 DNA reads TGTGCCAGCAGTCTACCTACGCGGACGGGGGGATCTAGCTCCTATAATTCACCCCTCCACTTT. The chain combines TRBV28 with TRBJ1-6; tentative D call: TRBD1 (5 bases). The CDR3 length is 21 residues. Germline CDR1 reads MDHEN; CDR2 reads SYDVKM. V was shortened by 5 bases and J by 0 bases, with 26 bases between the two germline ends.

This chain links TRBV5-1 with TRBJ1-2; 9 bases map to TRBD1. With V trimmed by 6 bases and J by 8 bases, 8 bases remained unmatched. This CDR3 spans 13 amino acids. The germline CDR1 and CDR2 sequences are SGHRS and YFSETQ. The CDR3 nucleotides are TGCGCCAGCACCTACGGACAGGGGCACGGCTACACCTTC. Translated: CASTYGQGHGYTF.

As to this clone: Other DNA variants within this sample encode the same CDR3. V is TRBV4-3 and J is TRBJ1-2; tentative D call: TRBD1 (5 bases). Trimming left V 0 bases short and J 8 bases short, with 10 bases between. Looked up from germline, CDR1 is LGHNA and CDR2 is YSLEER. The CDR3 has 13 residues. CDR3: CASSQDRVSGYTF. CDR3 bases: TGCGCCAGCAGCCAAGACAGGGTATCAGGCTACACCTTC.

The V and J genes are TRBV5-1 and TRBJ2-2, with D unclear. The CDR3 is 12 amino acids. V gave up 4 bases and J gave up 13 bases, with 14 bases separating them. Germline CDR1 reads SGHRS; CDR2 reads YFSETQ. The CDR3 sequence: CASSLAEGVLFF. The CDR3 DNA reads TGCGCCAGCAGCCTGGCAGAAGGAGTGCTGTTTTTT.

The rearrangement links TRBV28 to TRBJ2-7, with 7 bases matching TRBD2. CDR1 is MDHEN, CDR2 SYDVKM, per germline. The CDR3 consists of 14 residues. Unmatched junction bases numbered 7, after V lost 3 bases and J lost 5 bases. The CDR3 region is CASSLTGGFDEQYF. The CDR3 DNA sequence: TGTGCCAGCAGTTTGACCGGGGGGTTCGACGAGCAGTACTTC.

V usage is TRBV5-1 and J usage is TRBJ2-5; the match to TRBD1 covers 7 bases. V dropped 7 bases and J dropped 6; count of bases not matched to a gene: 6. The CDR3 is 12 amino acids. Germline CDR1 SGHRS, CDR2 YFSETQ. CDR3 nucleotides: TGCGCCAGCTTTGAGGGGGCCCAGACCCAGTACTTC. Its translation: CASFEGAQTQYF. The full variable domain, its missing parts supplied by reference TRBV5-1 and TRBJ2-5, is KAGVTQTPRYLIKTRGQQVTLSCSPISGHRSVSWYQQTPGQGLQFLFEYFSETQRNKGNFPGRFSGRQFSNSRSEMNVSTLELGDSALYLCASFEGAQTQYFGPGTRLLVL.

The rearrangement uses TRBV7-8 and TRBJ2-7; D is unresolved. V was pared by 3 bases and J by 2 bases, with 8 bases between. The CDR3 has 13 residues. CDR1 is SGHVS and CDR2 is FQNEAQ in the germline V gene. The CDR3 protein is CASSLRGTYEQYF. CDR3 nucleotides: TGTGCCAGCAGCTTGCGCGGAACCTACGAGCAGTACTTC.

The chain uses TRBV4-2 and TRBJ1-1; D unresolved. The CDR3 runs 13 residues. V shed 1 base and J shed 1 base, with 4 bases lying between them. The germline V gene has CDR1 LGHNA and CDR2 YNFKEQ. CDR3 loop: CASSQGQNTEAFF. The CDR3 nucleotides read TGTGCCAGCAGCCAAGGACAGAACACTGAAGCTTTCTTT.

The CDR3 sequence: CASSIKRQGNYGYTF. CDR3 bases: TGTGCCAGTAGTATTAAAAGACAGGGCAACTATGGCTACACCTTC. The rearrangement joins TRBV19 to TRBJ1-2, with 7 bases matching TRBD1. This CDR3 is 15 amino acids long. The J segment lost 2 bases and the V segment lost 3 bases, leaving 6 bases of the junction unmatched. Germline V lookup: CDR1 LNHDA, CDR2 SQIVND (reference sequence).

The V call is TRBV5-1, the J call TRBJ2-3; D possibly corresponds to TRBD2 (6 bases). This CDR3 is built from 15 residues. Germline values: CDR1 SGHRS, CDR2 YFSETQ. The ends were cut back, 0 bases at V and 0 bases at J, with 8 bases in the middle. The CDR3 bases are TGCGCCAGCAGCTTGGGCGGGATTAGCACAGATACGCAGTATTTT. This gives the protein CASSLGGISTDTQYF. The whole variable domain, filled in from reference TRBV5-1 and TRBJ2-3, reads KAGVTQTPRYLIKTRGQQVTLSCSPISGHRSVSWYQQTPGQGLQFLFEYFSETQRNKGNFPGRFSGRQFSNSRSEMNVSTLELGDSALYLCASSLGGISTDTQYFGPGTRLTVL.